This T cell receptor beta chain stems from a study of cytomegalovirus exposure and HLA in healthy donors. CDR3 size: 14 residues. Looked up from germline, CDR1 is SGDLS and CDR2 is YYNGEE. Trimming left V 4 bases short and J 0 bases short, with 10 bases between. Method: immunoSEQ multiplex PCR; TCRdb's copy keeps in-frame clones and lacks some. The sample has 50,000 or so clones, around nine tenths seen once; the top ten hold 2.2%. The chain uses TRBV9 and TRBJ2-5; D unresolved. The sample comprised PBMCs. This TCR was recovered from a woman under 40 in good health and CMV-seronegative. The CDR3, as DNA: TGTGCCAGCAGCCCCCCCGTTGACCAAGAGACCCAGTACTTC. Its protein is CASSPPVDQETQYF.